This T cell receptor beta chain was retrieved from a study of blood T cell repertoires in COVID-19. Study-wide background: Italy, Spain and the United States were the sources of the convalescent and acute COVID-19 samples. Sources were T cells, B-cell-depleted T cells, or PBMCs; the material itself was cDNA or gDNA.

Germline V gives CDR1 SGDLS, CDR2 YYNGEE. Trimming cost V 4 bases and J 0 bases, with 12 bases left between them. This CDR3 spans 15 amino acids. In the authors' workflow: The authors estimated nucleated cell counts from reference gene primer amplification. Assay used: immunoSEQ multiplex PCR; TCRdb lists only in-frame clones, some missing. D and trimming were read from the DNA, whereas the V and J calls and clone size are those reported in that table. This sample has some 80,000 clones, with approximately 89% found just once. The sequence was collected from a man in his fifties or sixties with active or convalescent COVID-19. This chain links TRBV9 with TRBJ2-3, with D possibly matching TRBD1 (6 bases). Sequencing input: peripheral blood. The CDR3 DNA is TGTGCCAGCAGCAACGCAGGGACAAGCACAGATACGCAGTATTTT. The encoded protein is CASSNAGTSTDTQYF.